The present TCR beta chain was sequenced within a study of T cells in women clearing cervical HPV infection. Method: immunoSEQ multiplex PCR; TCRdb's copy keeps in-frame clones and lacks some. The table for this sample gives 22,000 or so clones. Concerning this clone itself: A junction end diverges from the germline sequence, so it may reflect a read error. The read halts 3 residues ahead of the CDR3 end, with the missing end drawn from the germline J gene.

The germline V gene encodes CDR1 LGHNA and CDR2 YNFKEQ. The CDR3 covers 14 residues. The sequence was collected from a woman aged 18 to 75 with a cervical HPV16 infection that either progressed to CIN3+ or cleared (not recorded which). The V gene is TRBV4-2, the J gene TRBJ1-2, with 10 bases fitting TRBD1. Material: blood buffy coat. The CDR3 reads CASTVDRGADGYTF. Partial CDR3 DNA: TGCGCCAGCACTGTGGACAGGGGGGCTGATGGC.